The entry below gives a single T cell receptor (beta chain) sequence along with its context. CDR3 and TCR beta VDJ profiling relied on genomic DNA as the template. MiXCR was run by TCRdb on the reads, yielding one entry per CDR3 protein. Here the sample spans a few hundred thousand distinct CDR3 sequences, about half being singletons. The sample originates from a study of CD8+CD57+ T cells in acquired aplastic anemia. On the study more broadly: Isolated CD4+ and CD8+ cells, once sorted, yielded DNA averaging roughly 3.2 ug.

The sequenced patients had an expansion of CD8+CD57+ cells seen by flow cytometry. Among the patients, none had received any therapy at the time of blood sampling. The V gene end was trimmed by 9 bases and the J gene end by 5 bases; junction bases not matched to a gene: 10. The CDR3 consists of 14 residues. Germline CDR1 and CDR2: LNHDA and SQIVND (reference sequence). Specimen: sorted CD4+, CD8+, or CD8+CD57+ T cells (not recorded which) from PBMCs. The J gene is TRBJ2-5, the V gene TRBV19; 9 nucleotides match TRBD2. The origin of this receptor is a human donor with aplastic anemia. Here the CDR3 reads CASDSGLARETQYF. CDR3 DNA: TGTGCCAGCGACAGCGGACTAGCGCGGGAGACCCAGTACTTC.